Below are 25 T cell receptor beta chains sequenced from a single sample in a study of blood T cell repertoires in COVID-19. Assay: immunoSEQ multiplex PCR; the TCRdb copy retains only in-frame clones and omits some. Of roughly 91,000 clones in the sample, roughly three quarters were seen once. The sequenced sample was peripheral blood. Source of these receptors: a man in his 70s with acute or convalescent COVID-19.

The gene calls are TRBV5-5 and TRBJ1-5; D might be TRBD1 (5 bases). This CDR3 has 15 amino acids. The germline V gene encodes CDR1 SGHKS and CDR2 YYEKEE (reference sequence). V lost 0 bases and J 4 bases, leaving 11 bases between the germline ends. The CDR3 is CASSLGQWGNQPQHF. The CDR3 DNA is TGTGCCAGCAGCTTGGGACAGTGGGGTAATCAGCCCCAGCATTTT.

The rearrangement joins TRBV25-1 to TRBJ2-1, with D unresolved. There are 14 residues in the CDR3. V was clipped by 0 bases and J by 10 bases, with 13 bases between them. Germline V lookup: CDR1 MGHDK, CDR2 SYGVNS. CDR3 DNA sequence: TGTGCCAGCAGTGAATATGCCCCCGCCAGGGAGCAGTTCTTC. Protein sequence: CASSEYAPAREQFF.

There are a few counts of this clone. The chain carries TRBV12-3 or TRBV12-4 and TRBJ2-5; no definite D call. The V and J ends lost 5 bases and 2 bases respectively, with 3 bases between them. CDR3 length equals 11 residues. In DNA, the CDR3 is TGTGCCAGCAGTATACAAGAGACCCAGTACTTC. It translates to CASSIQETQYF.

V is TRBV3-1 (or the pseudogene TRBV3-2) and J is TRBJ2-5; 7 bases line up with TRBD1. The CDR3 totals 15 residues. V dropped 1 base and J dropped 6; count of bases not matched to a gene: 8. Per germline, CDR1 LGHDT and CDR2 YNNKEL (reference sequence). CDR3 protein: CASSQGGGSSKTQYF. The CDR3 DNA sequence: TGTGCCAGCAGCCAAGGAGGGGGCTCAAGTAAGACCCAGTACTTC.

This sequence joins TRBV1 and TRBJ2-5; no DNA check was done on the table's D call, TRBD2. TRBV1 corresponds to a pseudogene. The CDR3 is 15 amino acids. Here the CDR3 reads CTSSQDQAVQETQYF. The DNA of the CDR3 is TGCACCAGCAGCCAAGACCAAGCGGTCCAAGAGACCCAGTACTTC.

J is TRBJ2-7 and V is TRBV20-1, with no clear D. V lost 3 bases, J lost 0 bases, and 3 bases lay in between. The germline V gene has CDR1 DFQATT and CDR2 SNEGSKA (reference sequence). CDR3 length: 11 residues. The CDR3 bases are TGCAGTGCTAGGAGCTCCTACGAGCAGTACTTC. Its translation is CSARSSYEQYF.

This rearrangement joins TRBV24-1 to TRBJ2-1; TRBD1 aligns across 7 bases. The CDR3 has 16 residues. Trimming took 3 bases from V and 4 from J; bases not matched to a gene: 8. Germline CDR1 KGHDR, CDR2 SFDVKD. Here the CDR3 reads CATSDAPDRVYNEQFF. CDR3 DNA: TGTGCCACCAGTGATGCCCCCGACAGGGTATACAATGAGCAGTTCTTC.

The gene calls are TRBV29-1 and TRBJ2-7; unclear D gene. The CDR3 totals 13 residues. CDR1 and CDR2 from the germline V gene are SQVTM and ANQGSEA. Trimming took 7 bases from V and 2 from J, leaving 15 bases between them. CDR3 sequence reads: CSAEGASTYEQYF. The CDR3 DNA is TGCAGCGCCGAAGGAGCATCCACCTACGAGCAGTACTTC.

The CDR3 protein is CAIRGTVDNEQFF. The CDR3 DNA reads TGTGCCATCAGGGGGACAGTGGACAATGAGCAGTTCTTC. The genes are TRBV10-3 and TRBJ2-1, with 7 bases fitting TRBD1. In germline, CDR1 is ENHRY, CDR2 SYGVKD. Unmatched junction bases numbered 4, after V lost 6 bases and J lost 5 bases. This CDR3 has 13 residues.

The chain carries TRBV13 and TRBJ1-6; D unclear. The V gene lost 8 bases and the J gene lost 8 bases, with 10 bases spanning the gap. The CDR3 is 12 amino acids. Germline V gives CDR1 PRHDT, CDR2 FYEKMQ (reference sequence). This CDR3 is CASGVVDSPLHF. The CDR3 bases are TGTGCCAGCGGCGTAGTAGATTCACCCCTCCACTTT.

The chain recombines TRBV5-1 with TRBJ2-3, with 7 bases fitting TRBD2. V shed 0 bases, J shed 4 bases, and the junction held 2 bases outside the gene matches. The CDR3 has 14 amino acids. The germline gives CDR1 SGHRS, CDR2 YFSETQ. CDR3 sequence: CASSLAGGADTQYF. DNA of the CDR3: TGCGCCAGCAGCTTGGCGGGGGGAGCAGATACGCAGTATTTT. The full variable domain, with the rest looked up from reference TRBV5-1 and TRBJ2-3, is KAGVTQTPRYLIKTRGQQVTLSCSPISGHRSVSWYQQTPGQGLQFLFEYFSETQRNKGNFPGRFSGRQFSNSRSEMNVSTLELGDSALYLCASSLAGGADTQYFGPGTRLTVL.

The chain combines TRBV12-3 or TRBV12-4 with TRBJ2-4; TRBD1 is a possible D gene (6 bases). V lost 7 bases, J lost 6 bases, and 13 bases lay in between. The CDR3 covers 13 residues. The CDR3 sequence: CASTGAGPNIQYF. Here the CDR3 DNA reads TGTGCCAGCACAGGGGCGGGTCCAAACATTCAGTACTTC.

This rearrangement joins TRBV7-8 to TRBJ2-3; a weak D match, TRBD2 (6 bases). The germline gives CDR1 SGHVS, CDR2 FQNEAQ. This CDR3 contains 15 residues. V dropped 0 bases and J dropped 3 bases, with 10 bases sitting between them. The CDR3, as DNA: TGTGCCAGCAGCTTAGCCGCGGGACGGACAGATACGCAGTATTTT. Translated, it gives CASSLAAGRTDTQYF.

This chain links TRBV7-9 with TRBJ2-5; the D gene is possibly TRBD2 (5 bases). Germline assignment: CDR1 SEHNR and CDR2 FQNEAQ (reference sequence). V was trimmed by 5 bases and J by 5 bases, leaving 15 bases between them. The CDR3 is 14 residues long. The CDR3 region is CASSLPTTEETQYF. The CDR3 bases are TGTGCCAGCAGCCTACCGACTACGGAGGAGACCCAGTACTTC.

The CDR3 sequence: CASSTGTSRFETQYF. The DNA of the CDR3 is TGTGCCAGCAGCACCGGGACTAGTAGATTCGAGACCCAGTACTTC. V usage is TRBV7-2 and J usage is TRBJ2-5; 8 positions agree with TRBD2. The CDR3 has 15 amino acids. V lost 5 bases and J lost 5; bases outside the gene matches: 10. Germline-derived CDR1 and CDR2 are SGHTA and FQGNSA.

V usage is TRBV5-1 and J usage is TRBJ2-5; 9 bases line up with TRBD2. Germline V gives CDR1 SGHRS, CDR2 YFSETQ. Trimming at V came to 4 bases and at J to 5 bases, leaving 9 bases not matched to a gene. This CDR3 comprises 15 residues. CDR3: CASSLRTSGGETQYF. The CDR3 coding sequence is TGCGCCAGCAGCCTCAGGACCAGCGGGGGGGAGACCCAGTACTTC.

The CDR3 loop is CATSDRTGIGQPQHF. The CDR3 DNA follows: TGTGCCACCAGTGACCGGACAGGGATCGGGCAGCCCCAGCATTTT. This chain links TRBV24-1 with TRBJ1-5; 8 bases line up with TRBD1. With V trimmed by 4 bases and J by 7 bases, 8 bases remained unmatched. CDR1 and CDR2 from the germline V gene are KGHDR and SFDVKD. CDR3 length: 15 amino acids.

This chain uses TRBV28 with TRBJ2-5, with a possible D match to TRBD1 (6 bases). The CDR3 length is 14 residues. Deletions cut 10 bases from V and 6 bases from J, with 21 bases between. Looked up from germline, CDR1 is MDHEN and CDR2 is SYDVKM. The CDR3 spells CATIIGGPIKTQYF. The CDR3 DNA is TGTGCCACCATAATAGGGGGACCTATTAAGACCCAGTACTTC. Full variable domain (missing parts from reference TRBV28 and TRBJ2-5): DVKVTQSSRYLVKRTGEKVFLECVQDMDHENMFWYRQDPGLGLRLIYFSYDVKMKEKGDIPEGYSVSREKKERFSLILESASTNQTSMYLCATIIGGPIKTQYFGPGTRLLVL.

V is TRBV2 and J is TRBJ2-7, with TRBD1 matching 9 bases. The CDR3 length is 12 residues. Losses at the gene ends were 9 bases for V and 6 bases for J; bases not matched to a gene: 6. Germline CDR1 is SNHLY and CDR2 is FYNNEI. The CDR3 protein is CASWTGEGEQYV. The CDR3 DNA reads TGTGCCAGTTGGACAGGGGAAGGCGAGCAGTACGTC.

This clone was seen only a few times. V is TRBV30 and J is TRBJ1-5; a possible D gene is TRBD1 (5 bases). Germline assignment: CDR1 GTSNPN and CDR2 SVGIG (reference sequence). The CDR3 consists of 14 residues. The germline V and J ends were trimmed by 2 bases and 6 bases, with 14 bases remaining between them. CDR3 sequence: CAWSSGKEVQPQHF. The DNA for the CDR3 is TGTGCCTGGAGTTCAGGGAAAGAAGTTCAGCCCCAGCATTTT.

The chain employs TRBV18 and TRBJ2-1, with TRBD1 matching 7 bases. V shed 3 bases, J shed 8 bases, and the junction held 7 bases outside the gene matches. Germline-derived CDR1 and CDR2 are KGHSH and LQKENI. This CDR3 contains 14 residues. Written as DNA, the CDR3 is TGTGCCAGCTCACCGAGACAGGGTTGGGATGAGCAGTTCTTC. Encoded protein: CASSPRQGWDEQFF.

The chain combines TRBV19 with TRBJ2-7; the D is unclear. CDR1 and CDR2 from the germline V gene are LNHDA and SQIVND (reference sequence). The CDR3 runs to 13 residues. The V end lost 4 bases, the J end lost 2 bases, and 9 bases lay between the germline ends. This CDR3 reads CASSTRLAYEQYF. Here the CDR3 DNA reads TGTGCCAGTAGTACCCGACTGGCCTACGAGCAGTACTTC.

This clone was picked up a small number of times. The chain couples TRBV7-9 to TRBJ1-5; TRBD1 agrees at 8 bases. V shed 3 bases and J 4 bases; nucleotides not matched to a gene: 11. Germline CDR1 SEHNR, CDR2 FQNEAQ (reference sequence). The CDR3 covers 17 residues. The CDR3 sequence is CASSFGWEQGGNQPQHF. CDR3 sequence (DNA): TGTGCCAGCAGCTTTGGGTGGGAACAGGGGGGTAATCAGCCCCAGCATTTT.

J is TRBJ2-7 and V is TRBV7-9, with 7 positions matching TRBD2. The ends lost 1 base at V and 0 bases at J; junction bases unmatched: 3. The germline V gene has CDR1 SEHNR and CDR2 FQNEAQ (reference sequence). CDR3 length equals 15 residues. The CDR3 loop reads CASSLGRGSSYEQYF. Here the CDR3 DNA reads TGTGCCAGCAGCTTAGGGCGGGGGAGCTCCTACGAGCAGTACTTC.

The V gene is TRBV5-8, the J gene TRBJ1-4; 9 bases match TRBD1. The CDR3 runs to 16 residues. The J segment lost 2 bases and the V segment lost 1 base, leaving 3 bases of the junction unmatched. In germline, CDR1 is SGHTS, CDR2 YDEGEE. The CDR3 spells CASSLKQGATNEKLFF. DNA for the CDR3: TGTGCCAGCAGCTTGAAACAGGGGGCGACTAATGAAAAACTGTTTTTT.